The entry below describes one T cell receptor (beta chain). Libraries were prepared by immunoSEQ multiplex PCR; TCRdb keeps only in-frame clonotypes and omits some of them. The sample has some 700,000 clones; 70% to 90% are singletons. Germline CDR1 is SGHRS and CDR2 is YFSETQ. The CDR3 has 17 amino acids. V lost 3 bases to trimming and J lost 3 bases; unmatched junction nucleotides: 14. The sample is drawn from a study of shared T cell receptors in the human thymus. Another study also made use of these data, one on human thymus T cells.

This chain links TRBV5-1 with TRBJ1-1; TRBD1 aligns across 7 bases. The sample taken for sequencing was thymocytes. This TCR derives from a girl less than two years old with a congenital heart defect. This CDR3 is CASSWLSRGPGDTEAFF. DNA for the CDR3: TGCGCCAGCAGCTGGCTGAGTAGGGGGCCAGGGGACACTGAAGCTTTCTTT.